This paragraph reports one TCR beta chain. The data stem from a study of shared clonotypes between healthy human individuals. TCRdb's table, derived via immunoSEQ multiplex PCR, lists solely in-frame clones and lacks some. The table has about 2.4 million clones, around 94% seen once. From germline, CDR1 is MGHDK and CDR2 SYGVNS. There are 15 residues in the CDR3. V was shortened by 3 bases and J by 3 bases, with 14 bases between the two germline ends. The donors were all Caucasian adults (living in Nashville, Tennessee). Naive CD45RA+ and memory CD45RA-negative subsets were split from CD4+ cells. The sequencing input was naive CD4+ T cells sorted from blood. Subset: CD45RA+ positively selected. The rearrangement uses TRBV25-1 and TRBJ1-1, with a tentative D call TRBD1 (5 bases). This TCR came from a man between 18 and 35 years old in good health. The CDR3 DNA reads TGTGCCAGCAGTGACCCCGGGGGTGGGGACACTGAAGCTTTCTTT. Translating it yields CASSDPGGGDTEAFF.